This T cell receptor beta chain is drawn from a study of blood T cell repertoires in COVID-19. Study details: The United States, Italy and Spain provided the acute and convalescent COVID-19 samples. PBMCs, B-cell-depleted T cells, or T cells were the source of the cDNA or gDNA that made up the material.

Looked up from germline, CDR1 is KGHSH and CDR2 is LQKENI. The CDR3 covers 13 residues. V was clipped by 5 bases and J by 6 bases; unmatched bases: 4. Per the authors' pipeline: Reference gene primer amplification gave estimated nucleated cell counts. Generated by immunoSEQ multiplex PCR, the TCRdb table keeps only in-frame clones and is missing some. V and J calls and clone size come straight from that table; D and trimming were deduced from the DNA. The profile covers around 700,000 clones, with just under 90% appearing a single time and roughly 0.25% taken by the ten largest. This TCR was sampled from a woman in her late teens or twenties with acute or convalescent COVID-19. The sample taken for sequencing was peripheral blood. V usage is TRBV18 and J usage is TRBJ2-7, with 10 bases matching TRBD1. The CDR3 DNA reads TGTGCCAGCTCATCGGGACAGGGGTCCGAGCAGTACTTC. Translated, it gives CASSSGQGSEQYF.